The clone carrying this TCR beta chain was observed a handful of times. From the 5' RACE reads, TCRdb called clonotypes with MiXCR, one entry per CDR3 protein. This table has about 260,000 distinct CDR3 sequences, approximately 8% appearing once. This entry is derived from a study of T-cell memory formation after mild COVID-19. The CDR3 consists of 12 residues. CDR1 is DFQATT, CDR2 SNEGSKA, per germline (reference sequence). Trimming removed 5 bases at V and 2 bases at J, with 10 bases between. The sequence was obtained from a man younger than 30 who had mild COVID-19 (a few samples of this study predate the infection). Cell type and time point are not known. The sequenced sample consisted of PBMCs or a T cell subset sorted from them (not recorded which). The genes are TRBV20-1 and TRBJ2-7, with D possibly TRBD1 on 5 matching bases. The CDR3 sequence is CSAQTAAYEQYV. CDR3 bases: TGCAGTGCTCAGACAGCAGCCTACGAGCAGTACGTC.